A single sample gave rise to the 20 T cell receptor beta chains below, sequenced in a study of blood T cell repertoires in COVID-19. The method was immunoSEQ multiplex PCR; TCRdb's version includes in-frame clones alone and lacks a portion of them. Among approximately 250,000 clones listed, 85% to 90% were seen once. Sample: peripheral blood. The origin of the receptors is a man aged 18 to 29 with active or convalescent COVID-19.

This chain joins TRBV10-1 and TRBJ2-7; D may be TRBD2 (6 bases). With 2 bases removed from V and 4 bases from J, the gap between germline ends came to 12 bases. The length of the CDR3 is 14 residues. CDR1 WNHNN and CDR2 SYGVQD come from the germline V gene (reference sequence). CDR3 protein: CASSEPEGLYEQYF. In nucleotides, the CDR3 is TGCGCCAGCAGTGAGCCGGAGGGACTTTACGAGCAGTACTTC.

This chain links TRBV27 with TRBJ2-5, with TRBD1 as a possible D gene (7 bases). Per germline, CDR1 MNHEY and CDR2 SMNVEV (reference sequence). The V and J ends lost 6 bases and 2 bases respectively, with 22 bases between them. The CDR3 consists of 17 residues. CDR3 sequence (DNA): TGTGCCAGCAGCCGACGGGGCTGGGGGGACAGACAAGAGACCCAGTACTTC. This gives the protein CASSRRGWGDRQETQYF.

The V and J genes are TRBV2 and TRBJ1-2; D ambiguous. This CDR3 region has 11 residues. CDR1 and CDR2 from the germline V gene are SNHLY and FYNNEI. The germline V and J ends were trimmed by 5 bases and 5 bases, with 6 bases remaining between them. The CDR3 protein is CASSPIYGYTF. The CDR3, as DNA: TGTGCCAGCAGTCCCATTTATGGCTACACCTTC.

CDR3 coding DNA: TGTGCAAGTCGCTTAGCGTCCAGGGACTTCAATCAGCCCCAGCATTTT. Its protein is CASRLASRDFNQPQHF. The chain carries TRBV12-2 and TRBJ1-5. TRBV12-2 is flagged as a pseudogene. This CDR3 has 16 residues.

The chain couples TRBV15 to TRBJ2-2, with TRBD1 matching 10 bases. There are 15 residues in the CDR3. The germline V gene has CDR1 LNHNV and CDR2 YYDKDF (reference sequence). Trimming removed 8 bases from V and 4 bases from J; junction bases left unmatched: 7. The CDR3 spells CATHAWTGGTGELFF. CDR3 nucleotides: TGTGCCACCCACGCGTGGACAGGGGGCACCGGGGAGCTGTTTTTT.

This clone was observed a few times. As DNA, the CDR3 is TGTGCCAGCAGTTCCCCTAATTATGCGGCGACAGGGTCGACTGGAAACACCATATATTTT. Residues: CASSSPNYAATGSTGNTIYF. The chain joins TRBV28 to TRBJ1-3; 7 nucleotides agree with TRBD1. V was pared by 4 bases and J by 2 bases, with 20 bases of the junction left unmatched. CDR1 and CDR2 (germline): MDHEN, SYDVKM. CDR3 length: 20 residues.

The chain has TRBV27 and TRBJ2-2; TRBD2 agrees at 7 bases. The V gene's germline CDR1 is MNHEY and CDR2 SMNVEV (reference sequence). The CDR3 has 15 amino acids. Losses at the gene ends were 5 bases for V and 5 bases for J; bases not matched to a gene: 8. The CDR3 loop is CASSPAASGTGELFF. Here the CDR3 DNA reads TGTGCCAGCAGTCCAGCGGCTAGCGGAACCGGGGAGCTGTTTTTT.

This clone was seen a handful of times. The rearrangement joins TRBV27 to TRBJ1-4, with TRBD1 as a possible D gene (6 bases). Germline V gives CDR1 MNHEY, CDR2 SMNVEV (reference sequence). CDR3 length equals 14 residues. Between the trimmed V and J ends, which lost 5 bases and 7 bases, there was a span of 14 bases. The DNA of the CDR3 is TGTGCCAGCAGTATAACAGGGTTGGGTGAAAAACTGTTTTTT. It is translated as CASSITGLGEKLFF.

The chain employs TRBV6-6 and TRBJ2-7, with a tentative D call TRBD2 (5 bases). The CDR3 runs to 12 residues. The V end was cut by 0 bases, the J end by 7 bases, with 7 bases between. Germline V gene lookup returns CDR1 MNHNY and CDR2 SVGAGI (reference sequence). The DNA of the CDR3 is TGTGCCAGCAGTTACTCGGAGGTTGAGCAGTACTTC. It yields the protein CASSYSEVEQYF.

The chain couples TRBV7-3 to TRBJ1-3; possibly TRBD1 for D (5 bases). Trimming took off 3 bases at V and 2 bases at J, with 11 bases between the two ends. CDR1 and CDR2 (germline): SGHTA, FQGTGA. The CDR3 is 15 residues long. The CDR3 nucleotides are TGTGCCAGCAGCTTGGATCAGGGAACTGGAAACACCATATATTTT. This codes for CASSLDQGTGNTIYF.

This clone was found a few times. V and J are TRBV29-1 and TRBJ1-2; perhaps TRBD1 as D (5 bases). From germline, CDR1 is SQVTM and CDR2 ANQGSEA. V was shortened by 5 bases and J by 5 bases, with 15 bases between the two germline ends. CDR3 length: 13 amino acids. This chain's CDR3 is CSVLPGQGYGYTF. As DNA, the CDR3 is TGCAGCGTTCTTCCAGGGCAGGGTTATGGCTACACCTTC.

In DNA form, the CDR3 reads TGTGCCAGCAGCCCTGGGACAGAGGGTGGCTACACCTTC. This encodes CASSPGTEGGYTF. The chain recombines TRBV3-1 (or the pseudogene TRBV3-2) with TRBJ1-2; 7 nucleotides align to TRBD1. The CDR3 consists of 13 residues. In germline, CDR1 is LGHDT, CDR2 YNNKEL (reference sequence). The J segment lost 7 bases and the V segment lost 4 bases, leaving 6 bases of the junction unmatched.

The rearrangement uses TRBV10-3 and TRBJ2-1, with TRBD1 matching over 10 bases. The V gene's germline CDR1 is ENHRY and CDR2 SYGVKD. V gave up 2 bases and J gave up 10 bases; unmatched junction bases: 8. The CDR3 has 15 amino acids. CDR3 DNA sequence: TGTGCCATCAGTGAGACGGGACAGGGGTACCGAGAGCAGTTCTTC. Its protein is CAISETGQGYREQFF.

The V gene is TRBV28, the J gene TRBJ1-1; the match to TRBD1 covers 8 bases. Per the germline V gene, CDR1 is MDHEN and CDR2 is SYDVKM. Trimming cost V 6 bases and J 4 bases; bases outside gene matches: 4. The CDR3 is 13 amino acids. The CDR3 protein is CASSPTGGTEAFF. Written as DNA, the CDR3 is TGTGCCAGCAGCCCTACAGGGGGCACTGAAGCTTTCTTT.

V usage is TRBV7-9 and J usage is TRBJ2-7; a possible D gene is TRBD1 (6 bases). Germline CDR1 reads SEHNR; CDR2 reads FQNEAQ (reference sequence). V gave up 3 bases and J gave up 6 bases, with 9 bases separating them. There are 12 residues in the CDR3. The CDR3 loop is CASSFTGREQYF. DNA for the CDR3: TGTGCCAGCAGCTTTACAGGGCGCGAGCAGTACTTC. The full variable domain, its missing parts supplied by reference TRBV7-9 and TRBJ2-7, is DTGVSQNPRHKITKRGQNVTFRCDPISEHNRLYWYRQTLGQGPEFLTYFQNEAQLEKSRLLSDRFSAERPKGSFSTLEIQRTEQGDSAMYLCASSFTGREQYFGPGTRLTVT.

The V call is TRBV4-2, the J call TRBJ2-7, with D unclear. Germline assignment: CDR1 LGHNA and CDR2 YNFKEQ. The CDR3 runs 13 residues. Trimming shortened V by 1 base and J by 4 bases, and 8 bases separated the two germline ends. The CDR3 sequence: CASSQGLRYEQYF. Written as DNA, the CDR3 is TGTGCCAGCAGCCAAGGGTTGCGGTACGAGCAGTACTTC.

The rearrangement joins TRBV11-2 to TRBJ2-5; 11 bases agree with TRBD2. Germline CDR1 and CDR2: SGHAT and FQNNGV. V lost 7 bases to trimming and J lost 5 bases; unmatched junction nucleotides: 6. The CDR3 is 14 amino acids. Written as DNA, the CDR3 is TGTGCCAGCACTCTAGCGGGAGGTTTTGAGACCCAGTACTTC. Its protein is CASTLAGGFETQYF.

The chain joins TRBV6-2 or TRBV6-3 to TRBJ2-7, with 9 bases matching TRBD2. Germline V CDR1 and CDR2: MNHEY, SVGEGT. The length of the CDR3 is 16 residues. Trimming removed 2 bases from V and 4 bases from J; junction bases left unmatched: 9. The CDR3 is CASSYEASGMGYEQYF. The CDR3 DNA reads TGTGCCAGCAGTTACGAGGCTAGCGGGATGGGGTACGAGCAGTACTTC.

CDR3 in DNA: TGTGCCAGCTCACCGGGTCTCAGGGATAATAACTATGGCTACACCTTC. This gives the protein CASSPGLRDNNYGYTF. This chain connects TRBV18 to TRBJ1-2, with a tentative D call TRBD1 (5 bases). The CDR3 runs to 16 residues. The germline V gene encodes CDR1 KGHSH and CDR2 LQKENI. Trimming took off 3 bases at V and 1 base at J, with 15 bases between the two ends.

The gene calls are TRBV19 and TRBJ2-5; TRBD1 aligns across 10 bases. The CDR3 totals 14 residues. Trimming removed 11 bases from V and 5 bases from J; junction bases left unmatched: 11. The germline gives CDR1 LNHDA, CDR2 SQIVND (reference sequence). The CDR3 DNA reads TGTGCCTCCCGCCCGGGACAGGGGTGGGAGACCCAGTACTTC. It yields the protein CASRPGQGWETQYF.